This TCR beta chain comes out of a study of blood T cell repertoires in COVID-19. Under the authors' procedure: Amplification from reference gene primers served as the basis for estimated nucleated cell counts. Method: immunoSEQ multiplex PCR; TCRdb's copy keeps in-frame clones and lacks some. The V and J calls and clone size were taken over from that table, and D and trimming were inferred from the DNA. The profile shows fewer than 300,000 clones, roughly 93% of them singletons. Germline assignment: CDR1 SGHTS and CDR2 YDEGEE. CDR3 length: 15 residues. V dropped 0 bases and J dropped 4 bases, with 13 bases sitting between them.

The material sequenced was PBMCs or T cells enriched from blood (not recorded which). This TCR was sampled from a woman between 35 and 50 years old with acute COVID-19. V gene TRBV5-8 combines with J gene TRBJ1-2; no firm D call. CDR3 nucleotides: TGTGCCAGCAGCTTGGGAGTCCAAACCGGCTATGGCTACACCTTC. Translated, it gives CASSLGVQTGYGYTF.